This TCR beta chain was profiled in a study of blood T cell repertoires in COVID-19. Study context: The origin of the acute and convalescent COVID-19 samples was the United States, Italy and Spain. The analysed material was cDNA or gDNA that came from T cells, B-cell-depleted T cells, or PBMCs.

Germline-derived CDR1 and CDR2 are MNHEY and SVGAGI. Trimming took 8 bases from V and 6 from J; bases not matched to a gene: 3. The CDR3 loop spans 12 amino acids. Original methodology: Amplification of reference gene primers provided the estimated nucleated cell counts. Profiled with immunoSEQ multiplex PCR; TCRdb holds only in-frame clones, not every one. Clone size and the V and J calls come from that table; the DNA yielded D and trimming. This sample carries 250,000 to 350,000 clones, about nine tenths of them seen once, and the ten largest clones take around 12%. This sequence originates from a woman aged 60-75 years with acute or convalescent COVID-19. Sample: peripheral blood. V usage is TRBV6-5 and J usage is TRBJ2-2; 7 nucleotides line up with TRBD2. This chain's CDR3 is CASGGRAGELFF. DNA of the CDR3: TGTGCCAGCGGCGGGAGAGCCGGGGAGCTGTTTTTT.